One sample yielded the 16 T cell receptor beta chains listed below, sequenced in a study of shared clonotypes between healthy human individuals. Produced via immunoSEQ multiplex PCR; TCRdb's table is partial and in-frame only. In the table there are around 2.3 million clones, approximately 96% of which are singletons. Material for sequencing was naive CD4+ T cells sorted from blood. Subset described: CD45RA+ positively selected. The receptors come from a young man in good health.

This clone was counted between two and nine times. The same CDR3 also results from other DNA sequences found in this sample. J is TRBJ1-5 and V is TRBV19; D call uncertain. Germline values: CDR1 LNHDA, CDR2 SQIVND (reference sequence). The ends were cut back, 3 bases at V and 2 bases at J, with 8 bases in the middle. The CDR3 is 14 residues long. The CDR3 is CASSIDGGNQPQHF. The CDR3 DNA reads TGTGCCAGTAGTATCGACGGGGGCAATCAGCCCCAGCATTTT.

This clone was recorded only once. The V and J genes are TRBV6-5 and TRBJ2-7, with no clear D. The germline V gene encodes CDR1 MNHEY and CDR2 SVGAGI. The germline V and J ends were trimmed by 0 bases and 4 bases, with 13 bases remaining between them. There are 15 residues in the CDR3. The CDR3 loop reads CASSYSAAAGYEQYF. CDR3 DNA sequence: TGTGCCAGCAGTTACTCCGCGGCCGCCGGTTACGAGCAGTACTTC.

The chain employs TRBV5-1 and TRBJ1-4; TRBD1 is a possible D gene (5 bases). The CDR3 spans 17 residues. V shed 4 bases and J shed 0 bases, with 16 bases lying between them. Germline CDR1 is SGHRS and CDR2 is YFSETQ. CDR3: CASSLWGTTATNEKLFF. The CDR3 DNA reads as TGCGCCAGCAGCCTCTGGGGCACAACCGCAACTAATGAAAAACTGTTTTTT. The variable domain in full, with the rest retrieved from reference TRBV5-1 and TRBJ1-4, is KAGVTQTPRYLIKTRGQQVTLSCSPISGHRSVSWYQQTPGQGLQFLFEYFSETQRNKGNFPGRFSGRQFSNSRSEMNVSTLELGDSALYLCASSLWGTTATNEKLFFGSGTQLSVL.

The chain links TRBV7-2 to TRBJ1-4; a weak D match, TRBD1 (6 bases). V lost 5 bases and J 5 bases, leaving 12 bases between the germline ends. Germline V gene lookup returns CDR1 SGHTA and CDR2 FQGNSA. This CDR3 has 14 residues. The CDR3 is CASSPWTANEKLFF. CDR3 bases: TGTGCCAGCAGCCCTTGGACAGCAAATGAAAAACTGTTTTTT.

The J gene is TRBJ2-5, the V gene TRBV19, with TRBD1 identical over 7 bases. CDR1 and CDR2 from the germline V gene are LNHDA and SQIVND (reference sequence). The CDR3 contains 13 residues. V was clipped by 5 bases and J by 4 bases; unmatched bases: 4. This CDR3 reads CASSENRGETQYF. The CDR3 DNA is TGTGCCAGTAGTGAGAACAGGGGAGAGACCCAGTACTTC. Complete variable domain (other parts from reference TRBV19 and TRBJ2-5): DGGITQSPKYLFRKEGQNVTLSCEQNLNHDAMYWYRQDPGQGLRLIYYSQIVNDFQKGDIAEGYSVSREKKESFPLTVTSAQKNPTAFYLCASSENRGETQYFGPGTRLLVL.

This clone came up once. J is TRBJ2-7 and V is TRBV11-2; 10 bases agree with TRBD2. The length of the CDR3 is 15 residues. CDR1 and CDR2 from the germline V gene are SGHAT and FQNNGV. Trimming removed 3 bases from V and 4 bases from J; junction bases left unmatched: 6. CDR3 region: CASSFLGLAPYEQYF. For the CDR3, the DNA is TGTGCCAGCAGCTTCCTGGGACTAGCGCCATACGAGCAGTACTTC.

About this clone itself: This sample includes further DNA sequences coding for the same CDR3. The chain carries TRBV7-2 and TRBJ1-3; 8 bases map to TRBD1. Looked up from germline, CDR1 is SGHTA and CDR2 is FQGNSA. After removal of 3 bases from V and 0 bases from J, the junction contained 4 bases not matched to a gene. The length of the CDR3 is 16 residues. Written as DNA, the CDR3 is TGTGCCAGCAGCTTGTCCGGACAGGGCTCTGGAAACACCATATATTTT. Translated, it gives CASSLSGQGSGNTIYF.

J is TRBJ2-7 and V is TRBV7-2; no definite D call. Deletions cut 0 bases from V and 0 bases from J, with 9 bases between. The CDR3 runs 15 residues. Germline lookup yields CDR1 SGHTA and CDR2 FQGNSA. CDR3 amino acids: CASSLALMSSYEQYF. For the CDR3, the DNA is TGTGCCAGCAGCTTAGCGCTGATGAGCTCCTACGAGCAGTACTTC. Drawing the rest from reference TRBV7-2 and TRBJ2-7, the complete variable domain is GAGVSQSPSNKVTEKGKDVELRCDPISGHTALYWYRQSLGQGLEFLIYFQGNSAPDKSGLPSDRFSAERTGGSVSTLTIQRTQQEDSAVYLCASSLALMSSYEQYFGPGTRLTVT.

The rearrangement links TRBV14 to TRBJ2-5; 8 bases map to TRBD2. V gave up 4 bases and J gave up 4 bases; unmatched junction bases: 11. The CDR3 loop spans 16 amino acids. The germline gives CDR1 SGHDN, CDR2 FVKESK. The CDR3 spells CASSLFHSGLGETQYF. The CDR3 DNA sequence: TGTGCCAGCAGCCTTTTCCACTCGGGACTAGGAGAGACCCAGTACTTC. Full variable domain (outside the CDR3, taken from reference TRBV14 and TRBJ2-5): EAGVTQFPSHSVIEKGQTVTLRCDPISGHDNLYWYRRVMGKEIKFLLHFVKESKQDESGMPNNRFLAERTGGTYSTLKVQPAELEDSGVYFCASSLFHSGLGETQYFGPGTRLLVL.

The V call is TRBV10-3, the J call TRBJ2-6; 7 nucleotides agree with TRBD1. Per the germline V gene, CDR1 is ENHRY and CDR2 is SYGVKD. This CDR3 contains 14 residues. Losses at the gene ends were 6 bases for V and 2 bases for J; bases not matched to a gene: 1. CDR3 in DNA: TGTGCCATCAGCAGGGGGACTGGGGCCAACGTCCTGACTTTC. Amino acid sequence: CAISRGTGANVLTF.

CDR3 sequence reads: CAWSPMLGNFNQPQHF. CDR3 sequence (DNA): TGTGCCTGGAGTCCGATGTTGGGCAACTTCAATCAGCCCCAGCATTTT. This sequence joins TRBV30 and TRBJ1-5; D remains ambiguous. V was shortened by 2 bases and J by 3 bases, with 17 bases between the two germline ends. The CDR3 covers 16 residues. The germline V gene encodes CDR1 GTSNPN and CDR2 SVGIG (reference sequence). The full variable domain, its missing parts supplied by reference TRBV30 and TRBJ1-5, is SQTIHQWPATLVQPVGSPLSLECTVEGTSNPNLYWYRQAAGRGLQLLFYSVGIGQISSEVPQNLSASRPQDRQFILSSKKLLLSDSGFYLCAWSPMLGNFNQPQHFGDGTRLSIL.

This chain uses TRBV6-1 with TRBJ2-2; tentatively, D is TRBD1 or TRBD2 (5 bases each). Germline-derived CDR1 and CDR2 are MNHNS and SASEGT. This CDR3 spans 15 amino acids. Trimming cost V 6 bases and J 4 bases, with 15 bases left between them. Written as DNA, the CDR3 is TGTGCCAGCAGCGGAGAGGGGTTGATCACCGGGGAGCTGTTTTTT. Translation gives CASSGEGLITGELFF.

CDR3 sequence reads: CSVFRGRGVKSLNTEAFF. The CDR3 DNA reads as TGCAGCGTTTTTCGGGGCAGGGGCGTAAAGTCCCTGAACACTGAAGCTTTCTTT. The chain carries TRBV29-1 and TRBJ1-1, with a weak D call TRBD1 (6 bases). CDR3 length: 18 amino acids. Trimming pared 5 bases from V and 0 bases from J, leaving 25 bases between. Germline V lookup: CDR1 SQVTM, CDR2 ANQGSEA. Drawing the rest from reference TRBV29-1 and TRBJ1-1, the complete variable domain is SAVISQKPSRDICQRGTSLTIQCQVDSQVTMMFWYRQQPGQSLTLIATANQGSEATYESGFVIDKFPISRPNLTFSTLTVSNMSPEDSSIYLCSVFRGRGVKSLNTEAFFGQGTRLTVV.

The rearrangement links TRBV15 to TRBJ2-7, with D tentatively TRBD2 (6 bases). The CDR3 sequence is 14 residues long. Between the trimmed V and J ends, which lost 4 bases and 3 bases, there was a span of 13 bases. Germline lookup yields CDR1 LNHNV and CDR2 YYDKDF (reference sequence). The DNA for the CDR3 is TGTGCCACCAGCACTGGGACTCACGGCTACGAGCAGTACTTC. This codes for CATSTGTHGYEQYF.

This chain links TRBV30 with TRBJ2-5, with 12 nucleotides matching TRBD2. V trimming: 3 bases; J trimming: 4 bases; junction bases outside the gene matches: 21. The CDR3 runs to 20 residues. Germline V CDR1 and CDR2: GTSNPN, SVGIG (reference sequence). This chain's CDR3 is CAWRQRLGGWTSGATETQYF. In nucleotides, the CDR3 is TGTGCCTGGAGGCAAAGATTGGGAGGGTGGACTAGCGGGGCGACAGAGACCCAGTACTTC.

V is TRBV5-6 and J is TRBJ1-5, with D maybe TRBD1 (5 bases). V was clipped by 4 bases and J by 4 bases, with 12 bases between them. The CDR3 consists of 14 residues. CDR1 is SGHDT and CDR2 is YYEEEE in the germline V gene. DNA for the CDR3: TGTGCCAGCAGCCGTGGGGGGAATAATCAGCCCCAGCATTTT. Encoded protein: CASSRGGNNQPQHF.